This T cell receptor (beta chain) was sequenced for a study of CD8+ T cells in alopecia areata. cDNA reverse transcribed from extracted RNA served as the sequencing template. TCRdb's table, derived via immunoSEQ multiplex PCR, lists solely in-frame clones and lacks some. Of around 300,000 clones listed, 50% to 75% are singletons. Treatment specified: oral pan-JAK inhibitor, 5-10 mg twice daily. This CDR3 is 14 amino acids long. CDR1 is GTSNPN, CDR2 SVGIG, per germline (reference sequence). The V and J ends lost 1 base and 3 bases respectively, with 10 bases between them. The chain carries TRBV30 and TRBJ2-4; no reliable D call. This sample comprised CD4+ T cells sorted from blood, obtained around week 52, from a patient treated with tofacitinib. The source of this sequence is a human donor with alopecia areata. CDR3 in amino acids: CAWSALMDKNIQYF. In DNA form, the CDR3 reads TGTGCCTGGAGTGCGCTGATGGACAAAAACATTCAGTACTTC. Variable domain in full (rest from reference TRBV30 and TRBJ2-4): SQTIHQWPATLVQPVGSPLSLECTVEGTSNPNLYWYRQAAGRGLQLLFYSVGIGQISSEVPQNLSASRPQDRQFILSSKKLLLSDSGFYLCAWSALMDKNIQYFGAGTRLSVL.